This entry features one T cell receptor beta chain sequence. The sample comes from a study of blood T cell repertoires in COVID-19. Trimming left V 6 bases short and J 4 bases short, with 13 bases between. Germline assignment: CDR1 KGHSH and CDR2 LQKENI. This CDR3 is 14 amino acids long. Clones were read by immunoSEQ multiplex PCR, and TCRdb kept only the in-frame ones, dropping some. The sample lists 140,000 to 150,000 clones, 80% to 90% occurring once. Sequencing was performed on PBMCs or T cells enriched from blood (not recorded which). The TCR originated in a man in his 60s who had recovered from COVID-19. The chain has TRBV18 and TRBJ1-5; D not resolved. CDR3 protein: CASSTGAPNQPQHF. The DNA of the CDR3 is TGTGCCAGCTCTACGGGAGCCCCTAATCAGCCCCAGCATTTT.